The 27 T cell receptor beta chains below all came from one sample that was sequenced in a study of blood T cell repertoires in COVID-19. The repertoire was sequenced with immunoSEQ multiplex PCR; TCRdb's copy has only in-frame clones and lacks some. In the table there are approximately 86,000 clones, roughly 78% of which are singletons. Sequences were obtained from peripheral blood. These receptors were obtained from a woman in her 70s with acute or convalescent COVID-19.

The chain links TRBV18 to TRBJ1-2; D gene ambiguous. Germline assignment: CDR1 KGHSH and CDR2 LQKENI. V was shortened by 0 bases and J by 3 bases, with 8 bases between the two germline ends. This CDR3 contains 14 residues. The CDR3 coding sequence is TGTGCCAGCTCACCACCGGGCACTTACTATGGCTACACCTTC. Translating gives CASSPPGTYYGYTF.

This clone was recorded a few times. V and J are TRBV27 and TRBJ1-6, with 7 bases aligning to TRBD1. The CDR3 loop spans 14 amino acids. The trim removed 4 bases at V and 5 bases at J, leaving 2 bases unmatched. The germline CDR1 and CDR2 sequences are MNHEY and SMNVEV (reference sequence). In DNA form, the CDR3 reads TGTGCCAGCAGTTGGGGACAGAATAATTCACCCCTCCACTTT. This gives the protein CASSWGQNNSPLHF.

In DNA form, the CDR3 reads TGTGCCAGCACCTTTCGGGACAGGCGTAGGGGCTACACCTTC. As protein: CASTFRDRRRGYTF. This sequence joins TRBV28 and TRBJ1-2; TRBD1 aligns across 8 bases. Germline trimming cut 7 bases from V and 8 bases from J; bases unmatched to any gene: 12. Germline V gene sequence: CDR1 MDHEN, CDR2 SYDVKM. The CDR3 consists of 14 residues.

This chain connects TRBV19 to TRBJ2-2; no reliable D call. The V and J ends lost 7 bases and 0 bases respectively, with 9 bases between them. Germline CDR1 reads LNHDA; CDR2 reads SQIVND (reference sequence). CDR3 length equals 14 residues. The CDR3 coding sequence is TGTGCCAGTAATTGGGCATCGAACACCGGGGAGCTGTTTTTT. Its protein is CASNWASNTGELFF. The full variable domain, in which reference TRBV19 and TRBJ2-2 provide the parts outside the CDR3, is DGGITQSPKYLFRKEGQNVTLSCEQNLNHDAMYWYRQDPGQGLRLIYYSQIVNDFQKGDIAEGYSVSREKKESFPLTVTSAQKNPTAFYLCASNWASNTGELFFGEGSRLTVL.

The chain's CDR3 is CASSPGQTVNTGELFF. CDR3 in DNA: TGTGCCAGCAGCCCAGGACAGACCGTGAACACCGGGGAGCTGTTTTTT. The V and J genes are TRBV5-4 and TRBJ2-2, with D possibly being TRBD1 (6 bases). The germline V gene has CDR1 SGHNT and CDR2 YYREEE (reference sequence). The CDR3 consists of 16 residues. V lost 4 bases, J lost 1 base, and 14 bases lay in between.

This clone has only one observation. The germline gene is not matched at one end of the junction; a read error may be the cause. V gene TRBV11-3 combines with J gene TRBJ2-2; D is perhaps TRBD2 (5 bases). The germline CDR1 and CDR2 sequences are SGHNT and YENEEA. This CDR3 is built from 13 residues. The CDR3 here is CATPPALHRGAVF. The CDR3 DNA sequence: TGTGCCACCCCCCCAGCTCTGCACCGGGGAGCTGTTTTT.

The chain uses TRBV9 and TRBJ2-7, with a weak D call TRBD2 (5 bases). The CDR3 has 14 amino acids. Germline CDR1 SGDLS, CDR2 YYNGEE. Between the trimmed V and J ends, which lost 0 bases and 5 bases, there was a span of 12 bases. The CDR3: CASSVDGNNDEQYF. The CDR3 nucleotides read TGTGCCAGCAGCGTAGACGGGAACAACGACGAGCAGTACTTC.

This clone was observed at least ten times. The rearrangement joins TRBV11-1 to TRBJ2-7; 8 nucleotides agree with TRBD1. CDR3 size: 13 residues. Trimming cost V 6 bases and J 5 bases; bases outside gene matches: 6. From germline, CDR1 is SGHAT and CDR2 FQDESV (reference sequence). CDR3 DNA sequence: TGTGCCAGCAGAGAAGACAGGGGAGACGAGCAGTACTTC. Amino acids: CASREDRGDEQYF.

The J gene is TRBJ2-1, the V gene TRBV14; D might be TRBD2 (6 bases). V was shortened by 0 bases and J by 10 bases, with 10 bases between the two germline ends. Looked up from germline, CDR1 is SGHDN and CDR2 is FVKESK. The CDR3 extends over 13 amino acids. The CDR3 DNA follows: TGTGCCAGCAGCCAAGAGCGGGGAAGGGAGCAGTTCTTC. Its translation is CASSQERGREQFF.

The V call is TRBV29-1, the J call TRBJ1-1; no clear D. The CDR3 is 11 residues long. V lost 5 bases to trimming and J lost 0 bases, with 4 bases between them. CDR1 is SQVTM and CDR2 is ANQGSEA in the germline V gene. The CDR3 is CSVIMNTEAFF. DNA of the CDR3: TGCAGCGTTATCATGAACACTGAAGCTTTCTTT.

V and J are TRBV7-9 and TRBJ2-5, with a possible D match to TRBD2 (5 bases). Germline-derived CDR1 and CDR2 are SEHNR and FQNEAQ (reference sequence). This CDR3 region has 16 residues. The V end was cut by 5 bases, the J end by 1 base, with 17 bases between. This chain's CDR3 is CASSHPSGRFQETQYF. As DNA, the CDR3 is TGTGCCAGCAGCCACCCCTCGGGGAGATTCCAAGAGACCCAGTACTTC. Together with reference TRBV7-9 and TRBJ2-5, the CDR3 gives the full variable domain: DTGVSQNPRHKITKRGQNVTFRCDPISEHNRLYWYRQTLGQGPEFLTYFQNEAQLEKSRLLSDRFSAERPKGSFSTLEIQRTEQGDSAMYLCASSHPSGRFQETQYFGPGTRLLVL.

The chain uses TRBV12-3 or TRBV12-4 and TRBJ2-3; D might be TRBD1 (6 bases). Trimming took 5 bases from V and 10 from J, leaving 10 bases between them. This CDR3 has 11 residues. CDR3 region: CASSNRVPQYF. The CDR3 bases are TGTGCCAGCAGTAACAGGGTTCCGCAGTATTTT.

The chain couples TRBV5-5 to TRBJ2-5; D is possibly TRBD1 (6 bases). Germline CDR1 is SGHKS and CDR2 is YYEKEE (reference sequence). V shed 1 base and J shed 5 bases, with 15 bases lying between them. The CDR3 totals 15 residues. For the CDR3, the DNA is TGTGCCAGCAGCTTGCCCGAGACAGGTGTGGAGACCCAGTACTTC. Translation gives CASSLPETGVETQYF.

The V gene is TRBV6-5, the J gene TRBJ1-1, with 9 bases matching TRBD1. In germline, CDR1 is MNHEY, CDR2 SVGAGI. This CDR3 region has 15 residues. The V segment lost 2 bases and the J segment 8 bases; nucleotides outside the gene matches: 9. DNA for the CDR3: TGTGCCAGCAGTTACATAGTCACAGGGGGCTGGGAAGCTTTCTTT. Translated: CASSYIVTGGWEAFF.

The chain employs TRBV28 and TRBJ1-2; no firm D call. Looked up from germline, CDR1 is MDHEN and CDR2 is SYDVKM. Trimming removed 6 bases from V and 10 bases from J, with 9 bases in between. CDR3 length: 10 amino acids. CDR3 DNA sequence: TGTGCCAGCAGCTCCCGGGTCTACACCTTC. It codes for CASSSRVYTF.

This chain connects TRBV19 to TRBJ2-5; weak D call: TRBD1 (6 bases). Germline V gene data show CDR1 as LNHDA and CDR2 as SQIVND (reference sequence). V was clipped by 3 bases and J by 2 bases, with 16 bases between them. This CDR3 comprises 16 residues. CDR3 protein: CASSIQQGAPQETQYF. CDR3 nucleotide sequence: TGTGCCAGTAGTATCCAACAGGGTGCACCTCAAGAGACCCAGTACTTC.

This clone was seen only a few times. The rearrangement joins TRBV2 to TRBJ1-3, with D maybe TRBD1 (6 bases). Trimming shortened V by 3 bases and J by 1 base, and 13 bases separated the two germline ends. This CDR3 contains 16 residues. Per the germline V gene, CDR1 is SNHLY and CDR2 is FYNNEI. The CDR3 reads CASSDRARGSGNTIYF. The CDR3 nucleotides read TGTGCCAGCAGTGATCGAGCCAGGGGATCTGGAAACACCATATATTTT.

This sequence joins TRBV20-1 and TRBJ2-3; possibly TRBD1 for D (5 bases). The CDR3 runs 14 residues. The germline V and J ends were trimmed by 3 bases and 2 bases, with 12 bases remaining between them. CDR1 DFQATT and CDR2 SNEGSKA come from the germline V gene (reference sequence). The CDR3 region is CSASRQTVTDTQYF. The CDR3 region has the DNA TGCAGTGCTAGTAGGCAGACAGTCACAGATACGCAGTATTTT.

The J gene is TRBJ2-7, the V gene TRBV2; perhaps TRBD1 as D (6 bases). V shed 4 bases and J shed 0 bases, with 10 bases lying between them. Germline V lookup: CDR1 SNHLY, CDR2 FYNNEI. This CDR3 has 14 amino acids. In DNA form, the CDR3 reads TGTGCCAGCAGTGGTAGAGGGGGCTCCTACGAGCAGTACTTC. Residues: CASSGRGGSYEQYF.

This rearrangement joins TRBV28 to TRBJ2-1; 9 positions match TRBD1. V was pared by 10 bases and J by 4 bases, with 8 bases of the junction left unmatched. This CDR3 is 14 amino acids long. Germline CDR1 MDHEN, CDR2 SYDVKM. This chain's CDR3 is CATRVGQGYNEQFF. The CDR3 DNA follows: TGTGCCACCAGGGTGGGACAGGGTTACAATGAGCAGTTCTTC.

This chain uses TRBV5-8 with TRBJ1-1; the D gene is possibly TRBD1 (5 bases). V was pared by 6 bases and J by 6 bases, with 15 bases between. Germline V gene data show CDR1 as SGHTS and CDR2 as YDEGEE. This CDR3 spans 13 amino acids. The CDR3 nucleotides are TGTGCCAGCAACCCAGGGAATTTTGCTGAAGCTTTCTTT. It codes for CASNPGNFAEAFF.

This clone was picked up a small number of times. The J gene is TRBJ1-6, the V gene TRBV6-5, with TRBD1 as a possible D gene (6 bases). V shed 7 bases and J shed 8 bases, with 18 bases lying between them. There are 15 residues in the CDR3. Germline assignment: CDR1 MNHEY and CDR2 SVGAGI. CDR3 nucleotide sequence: TGTGCCAGCAAAGGAACAGGGATGGGCGATTCACCCCTCCACTTT. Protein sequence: CASKGTGMGDSPLHF.

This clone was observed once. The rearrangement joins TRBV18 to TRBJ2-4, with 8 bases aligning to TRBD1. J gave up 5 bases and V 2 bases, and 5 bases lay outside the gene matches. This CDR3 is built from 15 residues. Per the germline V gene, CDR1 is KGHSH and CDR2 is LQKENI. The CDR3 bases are TGTGCCAGCTCACCATTACAGGGGGAGGAAAACATTCAGTACTTC. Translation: CASSPLQGEENIQYF.

The CDR3 is CASSTRARGNEQFF. For the CDR3, the DNA is TGTGCCAGCAGTACTAGGGCCCGCGGCAATGAGCAGTTCTTC. The rearrangement uses TRBV28 and TRBJ2-1, with D perhaps TRBD2 (5 bases). This CDR3 comprises 14 residues. Trimming removed 5 bases at V and 6 bases at J, with 14 bases between. Looked up from germline, CDR1 is MDHEN and CDR2 is SYDVKM.

The CDR3: CASRRGQSSGNTIYF. The CDR3 coding sequence is TGTGCCAGCAGAAGGGGACAGTCCTCTGGAAACACCATATATTTT. J is TRBJ1-3 and V is TRBV6-5; 7 nucleotides match TRBD1. The V gene end was trimmed by 6 bases and the J gene end by 0 bases; junction bases not matched to a gene: 5. CDR1 and CDR2 (germline): MNHEY, SVGAGI. This CDR3 is 15 amino acids long.

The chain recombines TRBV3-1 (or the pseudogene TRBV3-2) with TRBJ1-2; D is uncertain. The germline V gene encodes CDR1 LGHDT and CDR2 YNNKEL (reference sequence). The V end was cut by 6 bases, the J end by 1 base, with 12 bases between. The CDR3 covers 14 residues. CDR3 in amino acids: CASRDAGSNYGYTF. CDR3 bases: TGTGCCAGCAGGGACGCGGGAAGTAACTATGGCTACACCTTC.

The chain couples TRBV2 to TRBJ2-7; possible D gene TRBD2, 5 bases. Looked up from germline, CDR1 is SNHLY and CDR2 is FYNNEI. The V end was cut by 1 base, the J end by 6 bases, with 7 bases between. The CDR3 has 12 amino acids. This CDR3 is CASSEGRIEQYF. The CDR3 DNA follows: TGTGCCAGCAGTGAAGGGAGGATCGAGCAGTACTTC.